A selection of T cell receptor beta chains follows, all from one sample in a study of blood T cells in healthy people across ages. Each CDR3 protein is one row after TCRdb ran MiXCR on the 5' RACE reads. This table holds 600,000 to 800,000 distinct CDR3 sequences, around 20% found once. Source material: blood. Receptors were obtained from a man aged 65 to 79 in good health. Both conserved end residues are part of each CDR3. The D gene is left open where the match is weak. Some rows mark clone size as missing; the rest say once, few, many or name a class of expanded clone.

TGCGCCAGCAGCTCTGGACAGGATAGTATATACGAGCAGTACTTC,CASSSGQDSIYEQYF,TRBD1,TRBJ2-7,-,TRBV5-1
TGCAGTGCTTCTCCTTGGGGCCAAGAGACCCAGTACTTC,CSASPWGQETQYF,-,TRBJ2-5,few,TRBV20-1
TGTGCCAGCAGCCCTGGGGGGAGCAACACCGGGGAGCTGTTTTTT,CASSPGGSNTGELFF,-,TRBJ2-2,-,TRBV3-1
TGTGCCAGCAGCCAAGCTGGGAGACAGACCAAAAACATTCAGTACTTC,CASSQAGRQTKNIQYF,-,TRBJ2-4,-,TRBV3-1
TGTGCCAGCAGCCTTAGCGGGAAAGCGCAGTATTTT,CASSLSGKAQYF,TRBD2,TRBJ2-3,-,TRBV7-9
TGCAGTGCTCCCCGGGACGGCAATAGCAATCAGCCCCAGCATTTT,CSAPRDGNSNQPQHF,-,TRBJ1-5,-,TRBV20-1
TGTGCCAGCAGGGCAGTGGGGGCGGTTAGTGATGAGCAGTTCTTC,CASRAVGAVSDEQFF,-,TRBJ2-1,-,TRBV6-6
TGCAGTGCTACCACCCCGGCCAGACACACTGAAGCTTTCTTT,CSATTPARHTEAFF,-,TRBJ1-1,few,TRBV20-1
TGTGCCAGCTCAGCCACCGGGCCCCCTTTGAACTATAATTCACCCCTCCACTTT,CASSATGPPLNYNSPLHF,-,TRBJ1-6,few,TRBV18
TGTGCCAGCAGCTTAACAGCGGTACGGGAGGAGACCCAGTACTTC,CASSLTAVREETQYF,-,TRBJ2-5,-,TRBV7-9
TGTGCCAGCTCACCACCGACTAGCGGGAGATACAATGAGCAGTTCTTC,CASSPPTSGRYNEQFF,TRBD2,TRBJ2-1,few,TRBV18
TGTGCCAGCAGTCCAGTAGCGGGAGAGGTCCAAGAGACCCAGTACTTC,CASSPVAGEVQETQYF,TRBD2,TRBJ2-5,-,TRBV27
TGCAGTGCTAGAGATCTAGGCCCCACCTATGAGCAGTTCTTC,CSARDLGPTYEQFF,-,TRBJ2-1,-,TRBV20-1
TGTGCCAGCAGTTTATCTTCAGGGGGCCGTACCGGGGAGCTGTTTTTT,CASSLSSGGRTGELFF,TRBD1,TRBJ2-2,many,TRBV27
TGTGCCTCTGATGGGACTACGAAGCGGGAGACCCAGTACTTC,CASDGTTKRETQYF,TRBD2,TRBJ2-5,-,TRBV6-1
TGTGCCAGCAGCTTAGAGTTCAGAGGAGAGACCCAGTACTTC,CASSLEFRGETQYF,-,TRBJ2-5,many,TRBV7-2
TGTGCCACCAGCAGAGTCAGTCAGCAAGAGACCCAGTACTTC,CATSRVSQQETQYF,-,TRBJ2-5,-,TRBV15
TGTGCCAGCATCGGGACTAGCGTTCCCTACGAGCAGTACTTC,CASIGTSVPYEQYF,TRBD2,TRBJ2-7,few,TRBV6-5
TGTGCCACCAGCAGAGGCGGACAGGCAATCAATCAGCCCCAGCATTTT,CATSRGGQAINQPQHF,TRBD1,TRBJ1-5,few,TRBV15
TGTGCCAGCAGCTTGGAGACTAGCGTCACAGATGCGCAGTATTTT,CASSLETSVTDAQYF,TRBD2,TRBJ2-3,few,TRBV5-6
TGTGCCAGCAGTGCTGGACCGGGGGGTACTTTGTACGAGCAGTACTTC,CASSAGPGGTLYEQYF,TRBD2,TRBJ2-7,-,TRBV7-9
TGTGCCAGCAACGTGAAGGGACTAGCGGGAGTCAATGAGCAGTTCTTC,CASNVKGLAGVNEQFF,TRBD2,TRBJ2-1,few,TRBV28
TGTGCCAGCAGCGCCCCGGGAGCAACTAATGAAAAACTGTTTTTT,CASSAPGATNEKLFF,-,TRBJ1-4,few,TRBV7-2
TGCAGTGCGAAGCCTGACAGGGGCAATCAGCCCCAGCATTTT,CSAKPDRGNQPQHF,TRBD1,TRBJ1-5,many,TRBV20-1
TGCGCCAGCAGCGAGGACCTAGCGGGAGGGAGCACAGATACGCAGTATTTT,CASSEDLAGGSTDTQYF,TRBD2,TRBJ2-3,few,TRBV10-1
TGCGCCAGCAGCCCTCAGTGGGCATCTCGAAACACCATATATTTT,CASSPQWASRNTIYF,-,TRBJ1-3,-,TRBV4-3
TGTGCCAGCAGCCTTGCCCGGGACAGGGGTGGCTACACCTTC,CASSLARDRGGYTF,TRBD1,TRBJ1-2,few,TRBV9
TGTGCCAGCAGCCAGGGGAGCACAGGCGCTTACTATGGCTACACCTTC,CASSQGSTGAYYGYTF,-,TRBJ1-2,-,TRBV3-1
TGTGCCAGCACTTCCCGCGGAGAGGATGGACCCAATTCACCCCTCCACTTT,CASTSRGEDGPNSPLHF,-,TRBJ1-6,-,TRBV27
TGTGCCAGCAGCCAAGATAAGGCCCAGCAGTTCTTC,CASSQDKAQQFF,-,TRBJ2-1,-,TRBV4-2
TGTGCCAGCAGTCCCCAGCGGGCGGGGAGCACAGATACGCAGTATTTT,CASSPQRAGSTDTQYF,-,TRBJ2-3,-,TRBV28
TGCGCCAGCAGCACCCAGGGGGATCATAGCACAGATACGCAGTATTTT,CASSTQGDHSTDTQYF,TRBD1,TRBJ2-3,-,TRBV5-1
TGTGCCAGCAGCTACGGACTAGCGGAGTACACCGGGGAGCTGTTTTTT,CASSYGLAEYTGELFF,TRBD2,TRBJ2-2,few,TRBV7-2
TGTGCCATCAGTGGTCCAGGCCTCACAGATACGCAGTATTTT,CAISGPGLTDTQYF,-,TRBJ2-3,few,TRBV10-3
TGTGCCAGCAGCTTAGGCAGAGGGGCAAGCTCCTACAATGAGCAGTTCTTC,CASSLGRGASSYNEQFF,-,TRBJ2-1,few,TRBV7-2
TGTGCCAGCAGTTTGGGAGGACTAGCGTACAATGAGCAGTTCTTC,CASSLGGLAYNEQFF,TRBD2,TRBJ2-1,-,TRBV12-3/TRBV12-4
TGCAGTGCTAGAGACCCACTAGCGGGAGAATTCGGCGAGCAGTACTTC,CSARDPLAGEFGEQYF,TRBD2,TRBJ2-7,-,TRBV20-1
TGTGCCAGCAGTACCATCACGGGTCTAGCCAAAAACATTCAGTACTTC,CASSTITGLAKNIQYF,-,TRBJ2-4,-,TRBV27
TGCGCCAGCAGCCAGTACTTTCCCGGGACTAGTGACGAGCAGTACTTC,CASSQYFPGTSDEQYF,TRBD2,TRBJ2-7,-,TRBV4-1
TGTGCCAGCAATAAGGGGAACTATGGCTACACCTTC,CASNKGNYGYTF,-,TRBJ1-2,few,TRBV28
TGTGCCAGCAGCTTAGTTGGGGAGTTCTATGGCTACACCTTC,CASSLVGEFYGYTF,-,TRBJ1-2,-,TRBV7-9
TGTGCCAGCACCCTGGGACTAGCGGGAGGTCGGACGCAGTTCTTC,CASTLGLAGGRTQFF,TRBD2,TRBJ2-1,-,TRBV12-3/TRBV12-4